These 22 T cell receptor beta chains were sequenced from one sample in a study of CD8+ T cells in alopecia areata. cDNA reverse transcribed from extracted RNA served as the sequencing template. The table came from immunoSEQ multiplex PCR; TCRdb's copy has only in-frame clones and leaves some out. This sample yields around 190,000 clones, of which less than 70% are seen a single time; about 1.3% belongs to the top ten. Documented treatment: oral pan-JAK inhibitor, 5-10 mg twice daily. Source: CD4+ T cells sorted from blood, taken around week 49, from a patient treated with tofacitinib. The receptors were sampled from a human donor with alopecia areata.

The chain employs TRBV9 and TRBJ1-5; no definite D call. This CDR3 region has 13 residues. CDR1 and CDR2 (germline): SGDLS, YYNGEE. V was clipped by 4 bases and J by 0 bases, with 5 bases between them. CDR3 amino acids: CASSSRSNQPQHF. The CDR3 DNA is TGTGCCAGCAGCAGTCGTAGCAATCAGCCCCAGCATTTT.

This clone was counted only a few times. This chain connects TRBV30 to TRBJ1-4; 7 nucleotides agree with TRBD1. This CDR3 is 15 amino acids long. V lost 0 bases to trimming and J lost 2 bases; unmatched junction nucleotides: 3. Germline-derived CDR1 and CDR2 are GTSNPN and SVGIG (reference sequence). DNA of the CDR3: TGTGCCTGGAGTGTGACAGGGTGGACTAATGAAAAACTGTTTTTT. It specifies CAWSVTGWTNEKLFF.

The chain links TRBV6-5 to TRBJ1-5, with D uncertain. CDR1 is MNHEY and CDR2 is SVGAGI in the germline V gene. The CDR3 loop spans 12 amino acids. The germline V and J ends were trimmed by 8 bases and 4 bases, with 9 bases remaining between them. In DNA, the CDR3 is TGTGCCAGCCGACATCGGAATCAGCCCCAGCATTTT. Translating it yields CASRHRNQPQHF.

This clone was recorded only once. The chain has TRBV2 and TRBJ1-1; a possible D gene is TRBD1 (6 bases). CDR1 and CDR2 (germline): SNHLY, FYNNEI. Trimming removed 6 bases at V and 7 bases at J, with 15 bases between. The length of the CDR3 is 13 residues. The CDR3 DNA sequence: TGTGCCAGCAGGGCAAGGGGGTATGGTGAAGCTTTCTTT. Its protein is CASRARGYGEAFF.

Comments on this clone: It is likely a read error: a sequence one base away is far more abundant. The V gene is TRBV11-2, the J gene TRBJ2-2; no reliable D call. V gave up 5 bases and J gave up 3 bases, with 4 bases separating them. This CDR3 is 12 amino acids long. Germline V gene data show CDR1 as SGHAT and CDR2 as FQNNGV. This chain's CDR3 is CASSGYTGELFF. CDR3 nucleotide sequence: TGTGCCAGCAGCGGATACACCGGGGAGCTGTTTTTT.

V gene TRBV30 combines with J gene TRBJ2-4; 8 positions match TRBD1. After removal of 0 bases from V and 1 base from J, the junction contained 5 bases not matched to a gene. CDR1 is GTSNPN and CDR2 is SVGIG in the germline V gene (reference sequence). The CDR3 covers 16 residues. The DNA of the CDR3 is TGTGCCTGGAGTGTCCTCAGGGGGCTTGCCAAAAACATTCAGTACTTC. Translation: CAWSVLRGLAKNIQYF.

V usage is TRBV9 and J usage is TRBJ2-3; D gene uncertain. Germline V lookup: CDR1 SGDLS, CDR2 YYNGEE. Trimming removed 0 bases from V and 5 bases from J, with 4 bases in between. The CDR3 totals 12 residues. The CDR3 sequence: CASSVAGDTQYF. The CDR3 DNA reads TGTGCCAGCAGCGTAGCTGGAGATACGCAGTATTTT.

The chain couples TRBV29-1 to TRBJ1-1; the D gene is possibly TRBD1 (5 bases). V shed 6 bases and J shed 1 base, with 9 bases lying between them. The CDR3 has 12 residues. Germline lookup yields CDR1 SQVTM and CDR2 ANQGSEA. CDR3: CSVGTSNTEAFF. The CDR3 DNA is TGCAGCGTGGGGACTTCGAACACTGAAGCTTTCTTT.

This chain joins TRBV11-2 and TRBJ2-5; 9 nucleotides align to TRBD1. Trimming took 1 base from V and 5 from J; bases not matched to a gene: 2. The CDR3 spans 14 residues. CDR1 and CDR2 (germline): SGHAT, FQNNGV. CDR3 sequence reads: CASSLGQGVETQYF. Here the CDR3 DNA reads TGTGCCAGCAGCTTAGGACAGGGGGTGGAGACCCAGTACTTC.

The gene calls are TRBV5-6 and TRBJ1-5; possibly TRBD1 for D (6 bases). V lost 4 bases, J lost 4 bases, and 9 bases lay in between. This CDR3 comprises 13 residues. Germline CDR1 reads SGHDT; CDR2 reads YYEEEE. The CDR3 nucleotides read TGTGCCAGCAGCCTCCAGGGGAATCAGCCCCAGCATTTT. It yields the protein CASSLQGNQPQHF.

V gene TRBV7-9 combines with J gene TRBJ2-7; 8 bases match TRBD1. V gave up 3 bases and J gave up 3 bases; unmatched junction bases: 4. CDR1 SEHNR and CDR2 FQNEAQ come from the germline V gene (reference sequence). The CDR3 has 14 residues. The CDR3 is CASSLDRASYEQYF. The DNA of the CDR3 is TGTGCCAGCAGCTTGGACAGGGCCAGCTACGAGCAGTACTTC.

The sample holds a few counts of this clone. This sequence joins TRBV29-1 and TRBJ2-3, with D uncertain. The CDR3 totals 16 residues. Germline V gene data show CDR1 as SQVTM and CDR2 as ANQGSEA. Trimming stripped 4 bases from V and 0 bases from J, with 17 bases between. The CDR3 region has the DNA TGCAGCGTTGTAGGAAGCGAAGACTCTAGCACAGATACGCAGTATTTT. As protein: CSVVGSEDSSTDTQYF.

The genes are TRBV30 and TRBJ2-3; 9 bases fit TRBD2. V lost 1 base, J lost 3 bases, and 11 bases stayed unmatched. Germline assignment: CDR1 GTSNPN and CDR2 SVGIG (reference sequence). The CDR3 loop spans 17 amino acids. CDR3 nucleotide sequence: TGTGCCTGGAGTGGCCGGGCGTCTAGCGGGGATACAGATACGCAGTATTTT. Translated, it gives CAWSGRASSGDTDTQYF.

The table lists this clone with a few counts. The chain carries TRBV6-1 and TRBJ1-1; unclear D gene. The CDR3 is 14 amino acids. V lost 7 bases and J 3 bases, leaving 15 bases between the germline ends. The germline CDR1 and CDR2 sequences are MNHNS and SASEGT. The CDR3 DNA sequence: TGTGCCAGCACTATTCCTTGGCGACACACTGAAGCTTTCTTT. Its protein is CASTIPWRHTEAFF.

V usage is TRBV9 and J usage is TRBJ2-3; TRBD2 aligns across 11 bases. Germline V gives CDR1 SGDLS, CDR2 YYNGEE. The CDR3 spans 15 residues. J was trimmed by 6 bases and V by 3 bases; bases with no gene match: 6. This chain's CDR3 is CASSETLAGADTQYF. In nucleotides, the CDR3 is TGTGCCAGCAGCGAGACACTAGCGGGGGCGGATACGCAGTATTTT.

The chain couples TRBV29-1 to TRBJ1-2; 9 nucleotides line up with TRBD1. Trimming took 6 bases from V and 8 from J; bases not matched to a gene: 10. The germline V gene encodes CDR1 SQVTM and CDR2 ANQGSEA. CDR3 length: 13 residues. CDR3 sequence reads: CSVPWTGEFGYTF. CDR3 bases: TGCAGCGTCCCCTGGACAGGGGAATTCGGCTACACCTTC.

The sample holds a few counts of this clone. The chain is built from TRBV29-1 and TRBJ2-1; the D is unclear. The germline gives CDR1 SQVTM, CDR2 ANQGSEA. Between the trimmed V and J ends, which lost 6 bases and 8 bases, there was a span of 11 bases. The CDR3 runs to 11 residues. This CDR3 is CSVGNLDEQFF. CDR3 sequence (DNA): TGCAGCGTAGGCAACCTCGATGAGCAGTTCTTC.

This clone has only a few counts. The rearrangement uses TRBV4-3 and TRBJ2-1, with D unclear. Trimming shortened V by 0 bases and J by 9 bases, and 15 bases separated the two germline ends. CDR3 length: 15 residues. Germline V gives CDR1 LGHNA, CDR2 YSLEER. The CDR3 region has the DNA TGCGCCAGCAGCCAAGATTGGCCGATCGTCGTTGAGCAGTTCTTC. This translates into CASSQDWPIVVEQFF.

This clone was seen more than once but under ten times. The gene calls are TRBV6-6 and TRBJ2-7, with 7 bases matching TRBD2. Losses at the gene ends were 4 bases for V and 6 bases for J; bases not matched to a gene: 9. The CDR3 extends over 14 amino acids. Germline V CDR1 and CDR2: MNHNY, SVGAGI (reference sequence). The CDR3 is CASSFLREGAEQYF. CDR3 bases: TGTGCCAGCAGTTTCCTAAGGGAGGGCGCCGAGCAGTACTTC.

This clone was counted between two and nine times. CDR3 amino acids: CASSVSGPLNYGYTF. The CDR3 DNA reads TGTGCCAGCAGTGTTTCGGGACCGCTTAACTATGGCTACACCTTC. J is TRBJ1-2 and V is TRBV25-1, with D possibly being TRBD1 (5 bases). Per germline, CDR1 MGHDK and CDR2 SYGVNS. The CDR3 has 15 amino acids. Trimming stripped 4 bases from V and 1 base from J, with 13 bases between.

The chain is built from TRBV25-1 and TRBJ2-7, with D maybe TRBD2 (5 bases). V lost 1 base and J 5 bases, leaving 9 bases between the germline ends. The CDR3 runs 13 residues. Germline V gene data show CDR1 as MGHDK and CDR2 as SYGVNS. In DNA, the CDR3 is TGTGCCAGCAGTGAATTCGGGATCGACGAGCAGTACTTC. Its protein is CASSEFGIDEQYF.

This chain links TRBV29-1 with TRBJ2-1, with 7 nucleotides matching TRBD1. Germline V gene lookup returns CDR1 SQVTM and CDR2 ANQGSEA. CDR3 length: 15 amino acids. The V gene end was trimmed by 6 bases and the J gene end by 2 bases; junction bases not matched to a gene: 10. CDR3 residues: CSVAGGLSTYNEQFF. Written as DNA, the CDR3 is TGCAGCGTAGCAGGGGGTTTGTCTACCTACAATGAGCAGTTCTTC.